This TCR beta chain comes out of a study of CD8 T cells in Susac syndrome. Study findings and constraints: Among active patients and in TEMRA cells, CD8+ clonal expansion in Susac reached its peak.

On this clonotype itself: As yet, its antigen is unknown.

An input of 0.5 to 1 ug of RNA was subjected to reverse transcription using random hexamers. TCRdb recomputed calls from the immunoSEQ multiplex PCR reads with MiXCR, one row per CDR3 protein. The sample holds 95,000 to 150,000 distinct CDR3 sequences; around 94% are singletons and the top ten take about 0.28%. This CDR3 is 16 amino acids long. The V gene end was trimmed by 6 bases and the J gene end by 1 base; junction bases not matched to a gene: 11. Germline CDR1 is DFQATT and CDR2 is SNEGSKA (reference sequence). Peripheral blood CD8+ and CD4+ T cells were profiled by TCR beta sequencing. Fulfillment of recently defined diagnostic criteria for definite or probable disease was shown by the patients with Susac syndrome.

The J gene is TRBJ2-4, the V gene TRBV20-1, with TRBD2 matching 8 bases. This TCR came from a human donor with Susac syndrome. Sequenced material: CD8+ T cells from PBMCs. CDR3 amino acids: CSATPGTRWAKNIQYF. The CDR3 DNA follows: TGCAGTGCGACCCCCGGGACTAGGTGGGCCAAAAACATTCAGTACTTC.